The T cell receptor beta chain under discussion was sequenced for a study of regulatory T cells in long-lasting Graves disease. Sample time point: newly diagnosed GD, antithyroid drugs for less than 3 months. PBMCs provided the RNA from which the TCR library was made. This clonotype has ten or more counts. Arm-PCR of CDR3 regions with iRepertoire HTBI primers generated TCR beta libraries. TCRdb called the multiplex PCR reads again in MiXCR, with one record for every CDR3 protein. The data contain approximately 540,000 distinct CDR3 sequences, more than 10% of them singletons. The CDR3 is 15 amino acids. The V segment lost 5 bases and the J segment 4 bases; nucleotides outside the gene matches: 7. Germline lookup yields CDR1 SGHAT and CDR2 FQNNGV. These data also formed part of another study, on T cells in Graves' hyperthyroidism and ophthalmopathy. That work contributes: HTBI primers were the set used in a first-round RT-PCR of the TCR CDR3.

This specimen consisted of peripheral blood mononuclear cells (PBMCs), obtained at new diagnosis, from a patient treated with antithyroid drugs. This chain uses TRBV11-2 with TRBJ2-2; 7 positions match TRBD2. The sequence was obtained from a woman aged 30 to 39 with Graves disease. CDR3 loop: CASSLADFSTGELFF. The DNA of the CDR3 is TGTGCCAGCAGCCTAGCGGACTTTAGCACCGGGGAGCTGTTTTTT.